Below, 11 T cell receptor beta chains from the same sample are listed, as sequenced in a study of blood T cell repertoires in COVID-19. Clones were read by immunoSEQ multiplex PCR, and TCRdb kept only the in-frame ones, dropping some. The sample holds approximately 330,000 clones, about 90% seen once. The material sequenced was PBMCs or T cells enriched from blood (not recorded which). These receptors all come from a woman aged 25-40 years who had recovered from COVID-19.

The V call is TRBV6-5, the J call TRBJ2-7; D is uncertain. CDR1 MNHEY and CDR2 SVGAGI come from the germline V gene. The CDR3 extends over 15 amino acids. V gave up 0 bases and J gave up 2 bases, with 11 bases separating them. The CDR3 bases are TGTGCCAGCAGTTACTCGAGTGACTCGACCTACGAGCAGTACTTC. This encodes CASSYSSDSTYEQYF.

The rearrangement uses TRBV18 and TRBJ2-1; 9 nucleotides match TRBD2. J was trimmed by 7 bases and V by 2 bases; bases with no gene match: 12. Germline CDR1 and CDR2: KGHSH and LQKENI. The CDR3 contains 17 residues. The CDR3 protein is CASSPKPVSGSLNEQFF. CDR3 DNA sequence: TGTGCCAGCTCACCAAAGCCAGTTAGCGGGAGCCTGAATGAGCAGTTCTTC.

The chain recombines TRBV4-2 with TRBJ2-5; 7 bases line up with TRBD1. The V and J ends lost 4 bases and 2 bases, in that order; junction bases with no gene match: 16. Germline CDR1 reads LGHNA; CDR2 reads YNFKEQ. The CDR3 loop spans 18 amino acids. The CDR3 here is CASSLVVGRQGAQETQYF. The DNA for the CDR3 is TGTGCCAGCAGCCTTGTAGTCGGGCGACAGGGAGCTCAAGAGACCCAGTACTTC.

V and J are TRBV30 and TRBJ1-2; 8 bases agree with TRBD1. V trimming: 1 base; J trimming: 4 bases; junction bases outside the gene matches: 8. The germline V gene encodes CDR1 GTSNPN and CDR2 SVGIG (reference sequence). The CDR3 runs 15 residues. In nucleotides, the CDR3 is TGTGCCTGGAGTGCCTCAGGGGGCATCGGCTATGGCTACACCTTC. This sequence encodes CAWSASGGIGYGYTF.

The V call is TRBV11-2, the J call TRBJ2-7; 8 bases fit TRBD1. The CDR3 has 15 amino acids. In germline, CDR1 is SGHAT, CDR2 FQNNGV. Trimming took 1 base from V and 6 from J; bases not matched to a gene: 8. The CDR3 DNA reads TGTGCCAGCAGCTTAGCGAGGACAGGGCGTCGCGAGCAGTACTTC. Protein sequence: CASSLARTGRREQYF.

This chain links TRBV5-1 with TRBJ1-3, with D hard to call. V dropped 1 base and J dropped 0 bases, with 17 bases sitting between them. There are 18 residues in the CDR3. CDR1 and CDR2 (germline): SGHRS, YFSETQ. The CDR3 DNA reads as TGCGCCAGCAGCTTGTTACATCTTCGTAAAAGCTCTGGAAACACCATATATTTT. Amino acid sequence: CASSLLHLRKSSGNTIYF.

The V call is TRBV19, the J call TRBJ1-5, with 10 bases lining up with TRBD1. The germline gives CDR1 LNHDA, CDR2 SQIVND (reference sequence). V was clipped by 4 bases and J by 6 bases; unmatched bases: 15. The length of the CDR3 is 18 residues. The CDR3 bases are TGTGCCAGTAGTAGCACGGGGACAGGGGTAATTGTCGGTCAGCCCCAGCATTTT. As protein: CASSSTGTGVIVGQPQHF.

The chain joins TRBV6-2 or TRBV6-3 to TRBJ1-1; 12 nucleotides match TRBD1. Germline CDR1 is MNHEY and CDR2 is SVGEGT. The CDR3 loop spans 16 amino acids. The V segment lost 3 bases and the J segment 9 bases; nucleotides outside the gene matches: 11. DNA for the CDR3: TGTGCCAGCAGTTATCCGGCGGGACAGGGGGCGGGCCAAGCTTTCTTT. This translates into CASSYPAGQGAGQAFF.

The chain recombines TRBV24-1 with TRBJ2-1; D gene uncertain. Germline V gives CDR1 KGHDR, CDR2 SFDVKD. The CDR3 has 14 amino acids. Trimming stripped 0 bases from V and 5 bases from J, with 7 bases between. The CDR3 spells CATSDLGLNNEQFF. DNA for the CDR3: TGTGCCACCAGTGATTTGGGGCTGAACAATGAGCAGTTCTTC.

The chain links TRBV4-2 to TRBJ1-2, with 11 bases matching TRBD1. Looked up from germline, CDR1 is LGHNA and CDR2 is YNFKEQ. The CDR3 runs 16 residues. Trimming at V came to 1 base and at J to 5 bases, leaving 6 bases not matched to a gene. CDR3 amino acids: CASSQAGQGGLYGYTF. CDR3 DNA: TGTGCCAGCAGCCAAGCGGGACAGGGGGGGTTATATGGCTACACCTTC.

The rearrangement joins TRBV19 to TRBJ1-5; possible D gene TRBD1, 6 bases. Germline values: CDR1 LNHDA, CDR2 SQIVND (reference sequence). The CDR3 runs 16 residues. V lost 5 bases, J lost 9 bases, and 23 bases lay in between. The CDR3 DNA sequence: TGTGCCAGTAGTTCACCCTGGGAGGGCAGGGGAACGCCCCAGCATTTT. Its translation is CASSSPWEGRGTPQHF.